Included here is one T cell receptor beta chain sequence, with context. The assay was immunoSEQ multiplex PCR, and TCRdb's table has in-frame clones only and misses some. The sample has about 250,000 clones, approximately 80% seen once. The entry originates in a study of blood T cell repertoires in COVID-19. Study summary: The United States, Italy and Spain supplied acute and convalescent COVID-19 samples. T cells, B-cell-depleted T cells, or PBMCs supplied cDNA or gDNA.

The clonotype originates from an elderly man with acute or convalescent COVID-19. Sequences were obtained from peripheral blood.

CDR3 in DNA: TGTGCCAGCAGCCCTCTTCCGGGCAGGGGTTGGATCAATCAGCCCCAGCATTTT. Its protein is CASSPLPGRGWINQPQHF. The chain employs TRBV4-2 and TRBJ1-5; TRBD1 might be the D (6 bases). CDR3 length: 18 residues. CDR1 and CDR2 from the germline V gene are LGHNA and YNFKEQ. V was shortened by 4 bases and J by 3 bases, with 22 bases between the two germline ends.